The 30 T cell receptor beta chains in this list originate from one sample, sequenced in a study of beta chain features in type 1 diabetes. For these receptors, no antigen is known. Notes on the study in general: Shortening that was moderate but significant affected the TCRB CDR3s of Type 1 diabetes patients in all four CD4+ subsets.

Reverse transcription of all isolated RNA meant that expressed TCRB transcripts were sequenced. Profiled with immunoSEQ multiplex PCR; TCRdb holds only in-frame clones, not every one. Of 230,000 or so clones detected, 15% to 20% appear once; the ten largest clones hold approximately 0.086%. Sequencing was done on a sample of naive CD4+ T cells from blood. Receptor source: a man aged 25-45 years with type 1 diabetes.

This clone was observed a few times. The J gene is TRBJ1-1, the V gene TRBV30; D unresolved. Trimming took 3 bases from V and 4 from J, leaving 12 bases between them. The germline gives CDR1 GTSNPN, CDR2 SVGIG (reference sequence). The CDR3 is made up of 13 amino acids. CDR3 in amino acids: CAWRIALSTEAFF. In DNA form, the CDR3 reads TGTGCCTGGAGAATCGCTCTGAGCACTGAAGCTTTCTTT.

The rearrangement links TRBV5-1 to TRBJ2-3; D is unclear. Trimming left V 4 bases short and J 0 bases short, with 12 bases between. The germline gives CDR1 SGHRS, CDR2 YFSETQ. The CDR3 spans 15 residues. CDR3 DNA: TGCGCCAGCAGCCCGCGGCGGTCTAGCACAGATACGCAGTATTTT. Translating it yields CASSPRRSSTDTQYF.

This clone was counted only a few times. The V gene is TRBV25-1, the J gene TRBJ2-3; 9 bases align to TRBD2. V trimming: 2 bases; J trimming: 1 base; junction bases outside the gene matches: 4. CDR3 size: 16 residues. Germline V gives CDR1 MGHDK, CDR2 SYGVNS. The CDR3 spells CASSEGTSGRTDTQYF. CDR3 coding DNA: TGTGCCAGCAGTGAAGGAACTAGCGGGCGCACAGATACGCAGTATTTT.

This clone was counted between two and nine times. The same CDR3 is also encoded by other DNA sequences in this sample. The chain links TRBV7-2 to TRBJ2-3; unclear D gene. The CDR3 extends over 14 amino acids. V lost 0 bases to trimming and J lost 0 bases, with 4 bases between them. The germline V gene has CDR1 SGHTA and CDR2 FQGNSA. This CDR3 reads CASSLAVSTDTQYF. CDR3 in DNA: TGTGCCAGCAGCTTAGCAGTTAGCACAGATACGCAGTATTTT.

This chain links TRBV19 with TRBJ1-1, with 7 bases identical to TRBD1. The V gene's germline CDR1 is LNHDA and CDR2 SQIVND (reference sequence). V lost 7 bases to trimming and J lost 1 base; unmatched junction nucleotides: 9. The CDR3 covers 15 residues. DNA of the CDR3: TGTGCCAGTATTACTCGAGGACAGGCGAACACTGAAGCTTTCTTT. Translation gives CASITRGQANTEAFF.

This clone has more than one count but fewer than ten. CDR3 region: CSARNDNIQYF. The CDR3 bases are TGCAGTGCTAGAAATGACAACATTCAGTACTTC. The chain links TRBV20-1 to TRBJ2-4; D gene ambiguous. Germline CDR1 reads DFQATT; CDR2 reads SNEGSKA (reference sequence). Trimming left V 2 bases short and J 7 bases short, with 6 bases between. The CDR3 runs 11 residues.

This clone was counted between two and nine times. Other DNA sequences in the same sample also yield this CDR3. The chain joins TRBV29-1 to TRBJ2-4; the D is unclear. V lost 4 bases and J lost 0, with 7 bases in between. The germline V gene has CDR1 SQVTM and CDR2 ANQGSEA. The CDR3 totals 13 residues. The CDR3: CSVGPLAKNIQYF. CDR3 nucleotide sequence: TGCAGCGTTGGTCCTCTAGCCAAAAACATTCAGTACTTC. Supplemented by reference TRBV29-1 and TRBJ2-4, the full variable domain reads SAVISQKPSRDICQRGTSLTIQCQVDSQVTMMFWYRQQPGQSLTLIATANQGSEATYESGFVIDKFPISRPNLTFSTLTVSNMSPEDSSIYLCSVGPLAKNIQYFGAGTRLSVL.

This clone was counted only a few times. The chain's CDR3 is CATSYEGGGWNIQYF. The CDR3 coding sequence is TGTGCCACCAGCTACGAGGGAGGGGGTTGGAACATTCAGTACTTC. The chain couples TRBV15 to TRBJ2-4, with D maybe TRBD2 (7 bases). The CDR3 has 15 residues. V lost 5 bases, J lost 7 bases, and 18 bases lay in between. Germline CDR1 is LNHNV and CDR2 is YYDKDF (reference sequence).

The chain is built from TRBV9 and TRBJ2-1; D gene uncertain. There are 16 residues in the CDR3. The germline V gene has CDR1 SGDLS and CDR2 YYNGEE. The ends were cut back, 3 bases at V and 2 bases at J, with 15 bases in the middle. The CDR3 nucleotides are TGTGCCAGCAGCGAATCTGCGACCCTCACCTACAATGAGCAGTTCTTC. Amino acid sequence: CASSESATLTYNEQFF.

This clone has just a few counts. This rearrangement joins TRBV15 to TRBJ1-5, with D uncertain. In germline, CDR1 is LNHNV, CDR2 YYDKDF (reference sequence). This CDR3 contains 16 residues. The ends were cut back, 0 bases at V and 3 bases at J, with 12 bases in the middle. CDR3 region: CATSRDLGLDNQPQHF. CDR3 DNA: TGTGCCACCAGCAGAGATTTGGGCTTAGACAATCAGCCCCAGCATTTT.

The chain uses TRBV27 and TRBJ2-5; the D call may be TRBD1 or TRBD2 (5 bases each). V shed 6 bases and J shed 4 bases, with 12 bases lying between them. Germline values: CDR1 MNHEY, CDR2 SMNVEV (reference sequence). This CDR3 has 13 residues. CDR3 sequence: CASRSWDGETQYF. Here the CDR3 DNA reads TGTGCCAGCAGATCCTGGGACGGAGAGACCCAGTACTTC.

J is TRBJ1-2 and V is TRBV7-2, with 9 bases aligning to TRBD1. The CDR3 length is 15 residues. The V and J ends lost 5 bases and 8 bases, in that order; junction bases with no gene match: 12. Germline CDR1 is SGHTA and CDR2 is FQGNSA. CDR3 DNA: TGTGCCAGCAGCCTCATCCGGGACAGGGCAAGCGGCTACACCTTC. This sequence encodes CASSLIRDRASGYTF.

This clone was seen a few times. This chain connects TRBV7-9 to TRBJ2-1; TRBD1 matches at 8 bases. Per germline, CDR1 SEHNR and CDR2 FQNEAQ (reference sequence). V was pared by 6 bases and J by 1 base, with 8 bases of the junction left unmatched. The CDR3 has 16 amino acids. For the CDR3, the DNA is TGTGCCAGCAGGGGAACAGGGGGTAGTTCCTACAATGAGCAGTTCTTC. This gives the protein CASRGTGGSSYNEQFF.

This clone has only a few counts. V usage is TRBV30 and J usage is TRBJ1-5; D is unresolved. The CDR3 has 13 residues. Germline V CDR1 and CDR2: GTSNPN, SVGIG (reference sequence). V was cut by 5 bases and J by 3 bases, with 11 bases left in between. CDR3 region: CAWEDGDNQPQHF. CDR3 coding DNA: TGTGCCTGGGAAGACGGGGACAATCAGCCCCAGCATTTT.

A few counts support this clone. At the DNA level, this CDR3 is encoded by other sequences in the same sample as well. This chain connects TRBV9 to TRBJ2-2; 8 nucleotides match TRBD2. V lost 0 bases to trimming and J lost 2 bases; unmatched junction nucleotides: 0. The germline V gene has CDR1 SGDLS and CDR2 YYNGEE. The CDR3 spans 15 residues. The CDR3 bases are TGTGCCAGCAGCGTAGGGACTAGCAACACCGGGGAGCTGTTTTTT. Encoded protein: CASSVGTSNTGELFF.

This sequence joins TRBV5-1 and TRBJ2-5; D is uncertain. CDR1 is SGHRS and CDR2 is YFSETQ in the germline V gene. V was trimmed by 1 base and J by 4 bases, leaving 8 bases between them. The CDR3 runs 13 residues. CDR3 residues: CASSLRAAETQYF. The CDR3 nucleotides read TGCGCCAGCAGCTTGCGGGCCGCAGAGACCCAGTACTTC.

This clone was seen more than once but under ten times. V is TRBV30 and J is TRBJ2-2; D unresolved. This CDR3 is built from 13 residues. The germline CDR1 and CDR2 sequences are GTSNPN and SVGIG (reference sequence). V shed 8 bases and J shed 0 bases, with 10 bases lying between them. DNA of the CDR3: TGTGCCGGTCGGGCCTCGAACACCGGGGAGCTGTTTTTT. Protein: CAGRASNTGELFF.

This chain connects TRBV7-9 to TRBJ2-3; TRBD1 might be the D (7 bases). The CDR3 loop spans 15 amino acids. Germline values: CDR1 SEHNR, CDR2 FQNEAQ (reference sequence). V was pared by 4 bases and J by 2 bases, with 13 bases between. CDR3 in DNA: TGTGCCAGCAGCTCACAGGGGAGGCCCACAGATACGCAGTATTTT. The encoded protein is CASSSQGRPTDTQYF.

This sequence joins TRBV7-8 and TRBJ1-1; unclear D gene. The CDR3 loop spans 15 amino acids. Trimming took 1 base from V and 1 from J, leaving 10 bases between them. CDR1 is SGHVS and CDR2 is FQNEAQ in the germline V gene. The DNA of the CDR3 is TGTGCCAGCAGCTTAGTAGTCAGGAGGAACACTGAAGCTTTCTTT. Translating gives CASSLVVRRNTEAFF. Looking up the rest from reference TRBV7-8 and TRBJ1-1 gives the full variable domain: GAGVSQSPRYKVAKRGQDVALRCDPISGHVSLFWYQQALGQGPEFLTYFQNEAQLDKSGLPSDRFFAERPEGSVSTLKIQRTQQEDSAVYLCASSLVVRRNTEAFFGQGTRLTVV.

This clone was recorded a few times. The chain has TRBV19 and TRBJ1-1, with 7 bases identical to TRBD1. V dropped 11 bases and J dropped 3; count of bases not matched to a gene: 12. Germline V gene data show CDR1 as LNHDA and CDR2 as SQIVND (reference sequence). This CDR3 comprises 14 residues. The CDR3 nucleotides read TGTGCCGCAAAACCCGAAACAGGGGACACTGAAGCTTTCTTT. This codes for CAAKPETGDTEAFF.

The rearrangement joins TRBV7-2 to TRBJ2-1, with TRBD1 matching 8 bases. This CDR3 spans 15 amino acids. Germline V gene sequence: CDR1 SGHTA, CDR2 FQGNSA. V lost 7 bases, J lost 3 bases, and 8 bases stayed unmatched. CDR3 in amino acids: CASMTGTGVYNEQFF. The CDR3 DNA reads TGTGCCAGCATGACCGGGACAGGTGTCTACAATGAGCAGTTCTTC.

The V and J genes are TRBV25-1 and TRBJ2-3; perhaps TRBD1 as D (5 bases). Trimming pared 3 bases from V and 4 bases from J, leaving 8 bases between. Germline CDR1 MGHDK, CDR2 SYGVNS. The CDR3 runs 13 residues. CDR3 residues: CASSDRAADTQYF. The CDR3 coding sequence is TGTGCCAGCAGTGACAGGGCGGCAGATACGCAGTATTTT.

This clone was recorded a few times. V gene TRBV18 combines with J gene TRBJ2-1; D perhaps matches TRBD2 (5 bases). Trimming shortened V by 3 bases and J by 8 bases, and 20 bases separated the two germline ends. The CDR3 consists of 16 residues. Germline CDR1 is KGHSH and CDR2 is LQKENI. The CDR3 loop is CASSPPLAPISDEQFF. Here the CDR3 DNA reads TGTGCCAGCTCACCCCCCTTAGCGCCGATCAGCGATGAGCAGTTCTTC.

The chain is built from TRBV15 and TRBJ2-4, with 9 bases matching TRBD1. The CDR3 is 15 residues long. The trim removed 5 bases at V and 1 base at J, leaving 3 bases unmatched. Per the germline V gene, CDR1 is LNHNV and CDR2 is YYDKDF (reference sequence). The chain's CDR3 is CATSLQGAAKNIQYF. In DNA form, the CDR3 reads TGTGCCACCAGCTTACAGGGGGCGGCCAAAAACATTCAGTACTTC.

This clone was detected a few times. The chain recombines TRBV29-1 with TRBJ2-5, with D perhaps matching TRBD2 (6 bases). CDR3 size: 14 residues. Germline CDR1 and CDR2: SQVTM and ANQGSEA. Trimming shortened V by 4 bases and J by 3 bases, and 15 bases separated the two germline ends. The CDR3 DNA sequence: TGCAGCGTTGCCCCCGGAGGGGCCGAAGAGACCCAGTACTTC. This sequence encodes CSVAPGGAEETQYF.

In its sample, this clone was seen a few times. This CDR3 reads CSARTEYQETQYF. The CDR3 DNA is TGCAGCGCTCGGACCGAGTACCAAGAGACCCAGTACTTC. The chain employs TRBV29-1 and TRBJ2-5, with D unclear. V was pared by 7 bases and J by 0 bases, with 12 bases between. Germline values: CDR1 SQVTM, CDR2 ANQGSEA. This CDR3 has 13 amino acids.

V and J are TRBV29-1 and TRBJ1-2; no definite D call. Between the trimmed V and J ends, which lost 8 bases and 2 bases, there was a span of 12 bases. The CDR3 has 12 residues. Germline CDR1 SQVTM, CDR2 ANQGSEA. The CDR3 DNA sequence: TGCAGCTTCGGGGAGGGAAACTATGGCTACACCTTC. Protein sequence: CSFGEGNYGYTF.

V gene TRBV7-9 combines with J gene TRBJ2-7, with TRBD1 matching over 7 bases. This CDR3 is built from 15 residues. Losses at the gene ends were 5 bases for V and 3 bases for J; bases not matched to a gene: 10. Germline CDR1 is SEHNR and CDR2 is FQNEAQ (reference sequence). This chain's CDR3 is CASSLGTVPDYEQYF. The CDR3 DNA is TGTGCCAGCAGCCTCGGGACAGTTCCCGACTACGAGCAGTACTTC.

This clone was observed a few times. The chain combines TRBV9 with TRBJ2-1; TRBD2 agrees at 10 bases. V lost 4 bases, J lost 3 bases, and 7 bases stayed unmatched. Germline CDR1 is SGDLS and CDR2 is YYNGEE. CDR3 size: 16 residues. CDR3 nucleotide sequence: TGTGCCAGCAGCCTCGGACTAGCGGTTAACTACAATGAGCAGTTCTTC. It encodes CASSLGLAVNYNEQFF.

The genes are TRBV9 and TRBJ2-1; TRBD2 agrees at 12 bases. The CDR3 runs to 15 residues. Trimming removed 3 bases from V and 7 bases from J; junction bases left unmatched: 5. From germline, CDR1 is SGDLS and CDR2 YYNGEE. CDR3 bases: TGTGCCAGCAGCGCAACTAGCGGGAGGTTGAATGAGCAGTTCTTC. Protein product: CASSATSGRLNEQFF.